The clone carrying this T cell receptor beta chain has a single count. The CDR3 totals 17 residues. Germline CDR1 MGHRA, CDR2 YSYEKL. V dropped 1 base and J dropped 5 bases, with 17 bases sitting between them. Sequencing was performed with immunoSEQ multiplex PCR; in TCRdb, only in-frame clones are kept and a portion is missing. This table holds over 90,000 clones, roughly 87% found once. The sample is drawn from a study of T cell responses to AZD1222 COVID-19 vaccine. For the study at large: The study pooled second doses at about 4 or about 12 weeks.

The starting material was peripheral blood, obtained on day 0 of AZD1222 vaccination. V is TRBV4-1 and J is TRBJ1-4; D possibly corresponds to TRBD1 (6 bases). The receptor was derived from an adult in good health. The CDR3 loop is CASSQGTRQASNEKLFF. The DNA for the CDR3 is TGCGCCAGCAGCCAAGGAACCCGACAGGCCTCGAATGAAAAACTGTTTTTT.